The clone carrying this T cell receptor beta chain has only one observation. Its antigen is not known. Between the trimmed V and J ends, which lost 3 bases and 6 bases, there was a span of 15 bases. Germline CDR1 MDHEN, CDR2 SYDVKM. This CDR3 has 14 amino acids. The data were obtained in a study of cytomegalovirus exposure and HLA in healthy donors. Regarding the study as a whole: It was reportedly the case that the classifier diagnosed cytomegalovirus status with high specificity and sensitivity. Many donors carried some public TCRs, although rarity characterized most TCR sequences.

Primers: 60 Vbeta forward and 13 Jbeta reverse. Assay: immunoSEQ multiplex PCR; the TCRdb copy retains only in-frame clones and omits some. The sample holds about 130,000 clones, about three quarters seen once. V is TRBV28 and J is TRBJ2-7; D not resolved. Sequencing was performed on PBMCs. The sequence was collected from a woman in her thirties or forties in good health and CMV-seronegative. CDR3 sequence reads: CASSFRAPNSEQYF. In DNA, the CDR3 is TGTGCCAGCAGTTTTAGAGCGCCCAATAGCGAGCAGTACTTC.